This T cell receptor beta chain was obtained from a study of cytomegalovirus exposure and HLA in healthy donors. General observations from the study: Later work found that TCR association rates differed between HLA loci; DRB1 had the most and HLA-C the fewest. HLA-A and HLA-B allele assignments for most subjects were reportedly predicted accurately using TCR beta sequences.

Trimming at V came to 2 bases and at J to 7 bases, leaving 7 bases not matched to a gene. The germline V gene has CDR1 SGHDN and CDR2 FVKESK. The CDR3 runs 16 residues. A remark on this clone: No antigen is known for it.

13 Jbeta primers and 60 Vbeta primers were used for the PCR. TCRdb's table, derived via immunoSEQ multiplex PCR, lists solely in-frame clones and lacks some. The repertoire holds 100,000 to 120,000 clones, with 82% as singletons. The gene calls are TRBV14 and TRBJ1-4, with TRBD1 matching over 10 bases. This receptor was identified in a woman under 30 in good health and CMV-seronegative. The sample taken for sequencing was PBMCs. As DNA, the CDR3 is TGTGCCAGCAGCCAACTTACCGGGACAGGGGCTGAAAAACTGTTTTTT. This translates into CASSQLTGTGAEKLFF.